This T cell receptor (beta chain) was found in a study of regulatory T cells in long-lasting Graves disease. Study background: In persistent Graves' disease, antithyroid drugs had been taken for over 5 years and TSH receptor antibodies stayed positive.

This clonotype showed up many times. Sample time point: persistent/refractory GD, antithyroid drugs over 5 years with positive TRAb. Researchers made the TCR library from RNA that was extracted from PBMCs. CDR1 is SGHVS, CDR2 FQNEAQ, per germline. The CDR3 totals 12 residues. Trimming took off 5 bases at V and 5 bases at J, with 10 bases between the two ends. Sequencing libraries for TCR beta were prepared with iRepertoire HTBI primers and Arm-PCR of CDR3 regions. Via MiXCR, TCRdb re-called the multiplex PCR reads, giving one row per CDR3 protein. The repertoire has about 430,000 distinct CDR3 sequences, around 20% of them found once; the top ten carry roughly an eighth.

Sequenced material: peripheral blood mononuclear cells (PBMCs), taken when the disease was refractory, from a patient treated with antithyroid drugs. This TCR derives from a female donor with Graves disease. The V call is TRBV7-8, the J call TRBJ2-7; D call uncertain. CDR3 region: CASSPQRDEQYF. CDR3 sequence (DNA): TGTGCCAGCAGCCCACAGCGAGACGAGCAGTACTTC. The full variable domain, in which reference TRBV7-8 and TRBJ2-7 provide the parts outside the CDR3, is GAGVSQSPRYKVAKRGQDVALRCDPISGHVSLFWYQQALGQGPEFLTYFQNEAQLDKSGLPSDRFFAERPEGSVSTLKIQRTQQEDSAVYLCASSPQRDEQYFGPGTRLTVT.